In this sample, the clone carrying this T cell receptor beta chain turned up once. This entry belongs to a study of blood T cell repertoires in COVID-19. Germline V gene data show CDR1 as KGHSH and CDR2 as LQKENI. Trimming at V came to 2 bases and at J to 2 bases, leaving 8 bases not matched to a gene. The CDR3 is made up of 18 amino acids. Generated by immunoSEQ multiplex PCR, the TCRdb table keeps only in-frame clones and is missing some. The sample has about 240,000 clones; 86% are singletons. The chain carries TRBV18 and TRBJ1-5; 11 bases map to TRBD1. The sequence was obtained from a man in his 60s with acute or convalescent COVID-19. The sequencing input was peripheral blood. CDR3 coding DNA: TGTGCCAGCTCACCATATGGACAGGGGGCAGTGGGCAATCAGCCCCAGCATTTT. Translation gives CASSPYGQGAVGNQPQHF.